This T cell receptor (beta chain) was captured by sequencing in a study of blood T cell repertoires in COVID-19. Study-wide background: Donors in the United States, Italy and Spain gave samples during acute or convalescent COVID-19. The analysed material was cDNA or gDNA that came from T cells, B-cell-depleted T cells, or PBMCs.

This clone was counted a few times. Looked up from germline, CDR1 is MNHEY and CDR2 is SVGAGI. The CDR3 runs to 15 residues. Trimming took off 2 bases at V and 2 bases at J, with 11 bases between the two ends. This table comes from immunoSEQ multiplex PCR, and its TCRdb copy is limited to in-frame clones, with some not included. This sample carries around 130,000 clones, roughly 81% of them seen once, and the ten largest clones take roughly 13%. The chain is built from TRBV6-5 and TRBJ2-3; D is possibly TRBD2 (5 bases). The material sequenced was peripheral blood. The TCR was taken from a human donor in a cohort sampled during active COVID-19. The CDR3 here is CASSYGPRDTDTQYF. The DNA for the CDR3 is TGTGCCAGCAGTTACGGGCCTCGGGACACAGATACGCAGTATTTT.